These T cell receptor beta chains were read from a single sample in a study of blood T cell repertoires in COVID-19. The method was immunoSEQ multiplex PCR; TCRdb's version includes in-frame clones alone and lacks a portion of them. The repertoire holds about 70,000 clones, with 87% as singletons. Sequences were obtained from peripheral blood. Every receptor here comes from an elderly woman with active or convalescent COVID-19. Both conserved end residues are part of each CDR3. The D gene is left open where the match is weak. The listing skips clone size in some rows; elsewhere it reads once, few, many or a size class.

V gene,D gene,J gene,clone size,CDR3 protein,CDR3 DNA
TRBV6-2/TRBV6-3,TRBD1,TRBJ1-5,NA,CASSYSDRGMWSNQPQHF,TGTGCCAGCAGTTACTCGGACAGGGGGATGTGGAGCAATCAGCCCCAGCATTTT
TRBV19,TRBD1,TRBJ2-2,NA,CASSIYRGRKNTGELFF,TGTGCCAGTAGTATTTACAGGGGGCGTAAGAACACCGGGGAGCTGTTTTTT
TRBV3-1/TRBV3-2,TRBD1,TRBJ1-1,NA,CASSQGTGGKAFF,TGTGCCAGCAGCCAAGGGACAGGTGGGAAAGCTTTCTTT
TRBV19,NA,TRBJ1-1,NA,CASRADRPMNTEAFF,TGTGCCAGTAGGGCCGACAGACCCATGAACACTGAAGCTTTCTTT
TRBV18,NA,TRBJ2-1,NA,CASSPGLSYIYNEQFF,TGTGCCAGCTCACCCGGGTTATCCTACATTTACAATGAGCAGTTCTTC
TRBV29-1,TRBD1,TRBJ2-3,NA,CSADTGGGEDTQYF,TGCAGCGCGGACACAGGGGGCGGAGAAGATACGCAGTATTTT
TRBV12-3/TRBV12-4,NA,TRBJ1-1,NA,CASTNYVNTEAFF,TGTGCCAGCACCAACTACGTGAACACTGAAGCTTTCTTT
TRBV29-1,TRBD1,TRBJ2-5,NA,CSVEEGGEVTQYF,TGCAGCGTTGAAGAAGGGGGCGAGGTGACCCAGTACTTC
TRBV7-2,TRBD1,TRBJ2-7,once,CASSAEGQRYEQYF,TGTGCCAGCAGCGCCGAGGGACAGCGGTACGAGCAGTACTTC
TRBV5-6,TRBD1,TRBJ2-7,NA,CASSLGFTGAYEQYF,TGTGCCAGCAGCTTGGGATTCACAGGGGCCTACGAGCAGTACTTC
TRBV6-5,NA,TRBJ1-5,NA,CASSPSWRQPQHF,TGTGCCAGCAGCCCAAGCTGGAGGCAGCCCCAGCATTTT
TRBV10-3,TRBD1,TRBJ1-5,NA,CAISEYQGGNQPQHF,TGTGCCATCAGTGAGTACCAGGGGGGCAATCAGCCCCAGCATTTT
TRBV7-2,NA,TRBJ1-5,NA,CASSFSQGNNQPQHF,TGTGCCAGCAGCTTTTCGCAGGGTAACAATCAGCCCCAGCATTTT
TRBV2,TRBD2,TRBJ2-3,NA,CASSILAGSDTQYF,TGTGCCAGCAGTATACTAGCGGGTTCAGATACGCAGTATTTT
TRBV15,TRBD1,TRBJ2-7,NA,CATSRDIRQGAEQYF,TGTGCCACCAGCAGAGATATTCGACAGGGGGCCGAGCAGTACTTC
TRBV27,NA,TRBJ2-1,NA,CASSLRGTLRVEQFF,TGTGCCAGCAGCCTCCGGGGGACTTTGCGTGTCGAGCAGTTCTTC
TRBV18,TRBD1,TRBJ2-5,NA,CASSPGTGQNGGETQYF,TGTGCCAGCTCACCGGGGACAGGCCAAAATGGAGGAGAGACCCAGTACTTC
TRBV4-3,NA,TRBJ2-2,NA,CASSQDRQELTGELFF,TGCGCCAGCAGCCAAGATCGGCAGGAACTCACCGGGGAGCTGTTTTTT
TRBV7-2,NA,TRBJ1-1,NA,CASSLVSSQMNTEAFF,TGTGCCAGCAGCTTAGTGAGCTCACAGATGAACACTGAAGCTTTCTTT
TRBV19,NA,TRBJ1-1,once,CASRARQGNTEAFF,TGTGCCAGTCGAGCTCGGCAGGGGAACACTGAAGCTTTCTTT
TRBV5-1,TRBD2,TRBJ2-7,few,CASSLTSGGIDEQYF,TGCGCCAGCAGCTTGACTAGCGGGGGAATTGACGAGCAGTACTTC
TRBV6-4,NA,TRBJ2-7,NA,CASSDSIPTNFYEQYF,TGTGCCAGCAGTGACTCGATCCCCACGAACTTTTACGAGCAGTACTTC
TRBV19,TRBD2,TRBJ2-3,NA,CASREGLVRSDTQYF,TGTGCCAGTAGGGAGGGACTAGTCAGATCAGATACGCAGTATTTT